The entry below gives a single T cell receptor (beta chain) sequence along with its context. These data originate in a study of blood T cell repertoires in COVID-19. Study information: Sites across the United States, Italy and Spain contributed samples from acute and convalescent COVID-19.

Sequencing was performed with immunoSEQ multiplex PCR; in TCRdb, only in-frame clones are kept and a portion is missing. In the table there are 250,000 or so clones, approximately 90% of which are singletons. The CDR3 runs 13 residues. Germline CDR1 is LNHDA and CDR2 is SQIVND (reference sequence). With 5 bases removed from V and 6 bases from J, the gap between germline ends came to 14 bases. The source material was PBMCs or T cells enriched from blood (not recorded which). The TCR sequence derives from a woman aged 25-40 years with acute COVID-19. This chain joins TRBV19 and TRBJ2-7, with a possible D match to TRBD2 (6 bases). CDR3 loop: CASSSRGGTEQYF. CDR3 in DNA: TGTGCCAGTAGTTCCCGGGGAGGAACCGAGCAGTACTTC.